The entry below gives a single T cell receptor beta chain sequence along with its context. This clonotype was observed at least ten times. Its cognate antigen has yet to be identified. One end of the junction does not line up with germline, which may come from a read error. This entry comes from a study of T-cell reconstitution after alpha-beta-depleted transplantation in children (dated by TCRdb to between 2015 and 2016). Notes on the research overall: Using TCR repertoire profiling, the study quantitatively followed how T-cell immune reconstitution unfolded in children after TCRalphabeta/CD19-depleted allogeneic hematopoietic cell transplantation.

The CDR3 sequence holds 13 residues, the cysteine and phenylalanine included. The DNA shown is the 39-base CDR3, in frame from base 1. From a lookup of the germline V gene, CDR1 and CDR2 are SGHRS and YFSETQ. Receptors were amplified or captured by PCR. Sequencing instrument: Illumina HiSeq 2500. TCR libraries were prepared with molecular barcoding, using unique molecular identifiers to normalize TCRbeta repertoire quantification. The raw public data were reprocessed by TCRdb itself: fastp quality trimming at Q25, MiXCR clonotype calling, in-frame beta chains only. Each entry merges the rows of one CDR3 protein and shows their most common DNA and genes. Recorded for this sample are about 480,000 distinct CDR3 sequences; roughly an eighth of them occurred a single time. Jointly, the top ten make up around 5.6% of the sample.

The TCR sequence derives from a human donor who donated a stem cell graft to a child with combined immunodeficiency. The material was PBMCs from the stem cell graft donor, obtained from the stem cell graft. Recombination joined TRBV5-1 with TRBJ2-7; 8 bases in the junction line up with TRBD2. CDR3 sequence: CASSRGGSYEQYF. Read as DNA, the sequence is TGTGCCAGCAGCCGGGGGGGATCCTACGAGCAGTACTTC. Beyond the CDR3, the reference TRBV5-1 and TRBJ2-7 genes provide the residues; the full variable domain reads: KAGVTQTPRYLIKTRGQQVTLSCSPISGHRSVSWYQQTPGQGLQFLFEYFSETQRNKGNFPGRFSGRQFSNSRSEMNVSTLELGDSALYLCASSRGGSYEQYFGPGTRLTVT.